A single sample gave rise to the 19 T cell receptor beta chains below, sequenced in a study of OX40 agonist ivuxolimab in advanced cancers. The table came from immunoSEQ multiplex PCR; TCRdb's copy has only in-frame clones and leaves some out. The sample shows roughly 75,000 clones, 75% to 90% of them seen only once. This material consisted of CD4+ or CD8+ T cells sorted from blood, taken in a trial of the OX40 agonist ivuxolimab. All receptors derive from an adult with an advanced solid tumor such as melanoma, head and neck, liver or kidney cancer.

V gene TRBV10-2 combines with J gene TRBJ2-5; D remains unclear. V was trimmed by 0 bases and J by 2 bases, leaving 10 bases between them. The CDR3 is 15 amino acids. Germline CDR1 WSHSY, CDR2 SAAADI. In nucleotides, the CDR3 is TGCGCCAGCAGTGAGTCAGGAACCCCACAAGAGACCCAGTACTTC. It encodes CASSESGTPQETQYF.

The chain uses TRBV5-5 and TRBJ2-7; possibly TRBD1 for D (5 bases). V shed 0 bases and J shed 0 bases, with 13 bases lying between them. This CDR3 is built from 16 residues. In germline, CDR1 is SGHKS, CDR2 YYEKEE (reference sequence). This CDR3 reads CASSLEISDSSYEQYF. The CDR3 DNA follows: TGTGCCAGCAGCTTGGAAATATCCGACAGCTCCTACGAGCAGTACTTC.

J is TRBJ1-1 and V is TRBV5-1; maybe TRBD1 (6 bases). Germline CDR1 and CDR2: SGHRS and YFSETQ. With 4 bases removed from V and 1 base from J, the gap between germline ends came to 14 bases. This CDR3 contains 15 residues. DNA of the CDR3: TGCGCCAGCAGCGGAAACCCGGGACAGAACACTGAAGCTTTCTTT. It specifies CASSGNPGQNTEAFF.

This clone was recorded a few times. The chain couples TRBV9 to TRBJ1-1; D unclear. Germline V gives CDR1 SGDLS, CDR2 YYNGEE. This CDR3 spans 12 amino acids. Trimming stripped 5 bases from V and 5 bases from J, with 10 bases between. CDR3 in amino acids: CASRGLRTEAFF. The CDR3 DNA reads TGTGCCAGCAGGGGTTTACGGACTGAAGCTTTCTTT.

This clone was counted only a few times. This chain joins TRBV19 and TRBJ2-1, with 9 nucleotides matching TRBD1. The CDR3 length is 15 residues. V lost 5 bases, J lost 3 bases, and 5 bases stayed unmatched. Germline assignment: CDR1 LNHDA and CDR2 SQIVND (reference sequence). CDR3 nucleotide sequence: TGTGCCAGTAGTGCGGGACAGGGAATCTACAATGAGCAGTTCTTC. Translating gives CASSAGQGIYNEQFF.

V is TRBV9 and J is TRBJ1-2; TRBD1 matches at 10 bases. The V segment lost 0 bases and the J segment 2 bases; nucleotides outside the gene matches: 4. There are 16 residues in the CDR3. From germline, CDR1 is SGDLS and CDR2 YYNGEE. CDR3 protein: CASSVEPGQGNYGYTF. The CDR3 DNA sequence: TGTGCCAGCAGCGTAGAACCGGGACAGGGGAACTATGGCTACACCTTC.

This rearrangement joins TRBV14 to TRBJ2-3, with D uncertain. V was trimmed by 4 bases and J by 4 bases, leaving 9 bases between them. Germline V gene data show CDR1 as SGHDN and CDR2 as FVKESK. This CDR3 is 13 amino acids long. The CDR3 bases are TGTGCCAGCAGCCTCCGTTGGGCAGATACGCAGTATTTT. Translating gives CASSLRWADTQYF.

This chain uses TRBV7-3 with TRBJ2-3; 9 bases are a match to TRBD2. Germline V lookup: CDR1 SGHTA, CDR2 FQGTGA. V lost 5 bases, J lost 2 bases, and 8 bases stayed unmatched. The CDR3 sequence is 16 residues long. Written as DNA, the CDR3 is TGTGCCAGCAGCCCCGATGGGACTAGCACCACAGATACGCAGTATTTT. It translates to CASSPDGTSTTDTQYF.

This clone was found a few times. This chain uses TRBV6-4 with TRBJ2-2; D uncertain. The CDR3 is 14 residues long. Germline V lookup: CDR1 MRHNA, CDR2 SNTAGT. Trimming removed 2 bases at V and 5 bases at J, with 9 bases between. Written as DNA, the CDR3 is TGTGCCAGCAGTGACAGGGTGTCAACCGGGGAGCTGTTTTTT. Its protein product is CASSDRVSTGELFF.

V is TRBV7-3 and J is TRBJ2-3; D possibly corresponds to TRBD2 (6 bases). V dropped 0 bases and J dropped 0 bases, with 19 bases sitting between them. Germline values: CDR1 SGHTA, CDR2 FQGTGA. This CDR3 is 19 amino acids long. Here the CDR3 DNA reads TGTGCCAGCAGCTTAACTTCACGAGGAGGAGGGGTTAGCACAGATACGCAGTATTTT. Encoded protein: CASSLTSRGGGVSTDTQYF.

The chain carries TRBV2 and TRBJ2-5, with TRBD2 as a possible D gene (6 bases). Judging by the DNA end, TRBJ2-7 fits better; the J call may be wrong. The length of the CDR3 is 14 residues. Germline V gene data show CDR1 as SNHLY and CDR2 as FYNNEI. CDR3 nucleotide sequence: TGTGCCAGCAGCCGGGACTCCCGAGCCCACGAGCAGTACTTC. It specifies CASSRDSRAHEQYF.

The CDR3 protein is CASSLEGSLGDTQYF. The CDR3 region has the DNA TGTGCCAGCAGCCTAGAGGGGTCCCTTGGAGATACGCAGTATTTT. The chain links TRBV9 to TRBJ2-3; D is possibly TRBD1 or TRBD2 (5 bases each). The CDR3 sequence is 15 residues long. Germline loops: CDR1 SGDLS, CDR2 YYNGEE. With 4 bases removed from V and 5 bases from J, the gap between germline ends came to 17 bases.

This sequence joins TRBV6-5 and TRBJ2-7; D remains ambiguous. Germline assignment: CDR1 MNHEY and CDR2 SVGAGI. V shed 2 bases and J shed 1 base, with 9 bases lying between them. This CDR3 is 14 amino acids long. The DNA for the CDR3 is TGTGCCAGCAGTTACAATGGGCAGTCCTACGAGCAGTACTTC. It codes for CASSYNGQSYEQYF.

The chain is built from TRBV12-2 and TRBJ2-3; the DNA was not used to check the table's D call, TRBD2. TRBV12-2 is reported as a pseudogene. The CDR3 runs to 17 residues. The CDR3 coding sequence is TGTGCAAGTCGCTCAACCAGACTAGCGGGAAACACAGATACGCAGTATTTT. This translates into CASRSTRLAGNTDTQYF.

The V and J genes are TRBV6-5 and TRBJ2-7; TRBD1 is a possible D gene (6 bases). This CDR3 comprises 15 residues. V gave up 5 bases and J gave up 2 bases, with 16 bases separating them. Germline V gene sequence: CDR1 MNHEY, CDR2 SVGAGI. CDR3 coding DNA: TGTGCCAGCAGTCCACAGGGCTCGAGACCCTACGAGCAGTACTTC. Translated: CASSPQGSRPYEQYF.

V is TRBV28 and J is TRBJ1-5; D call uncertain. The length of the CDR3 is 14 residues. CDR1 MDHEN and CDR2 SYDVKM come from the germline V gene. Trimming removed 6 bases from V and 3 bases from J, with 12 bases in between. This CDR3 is CASRSPGVNQPQHF. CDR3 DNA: TGTGCCAGCAGGTCACCCGGGGTCAATCAGCCCCAGCATTTT.

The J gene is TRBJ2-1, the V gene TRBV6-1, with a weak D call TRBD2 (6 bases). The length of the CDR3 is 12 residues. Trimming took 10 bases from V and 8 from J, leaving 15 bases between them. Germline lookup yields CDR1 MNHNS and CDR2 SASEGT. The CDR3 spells CATGDWYYEQFF. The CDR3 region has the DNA TGTGCCACCGGGGACTGGTACTATGAGCAGTTCTTC.

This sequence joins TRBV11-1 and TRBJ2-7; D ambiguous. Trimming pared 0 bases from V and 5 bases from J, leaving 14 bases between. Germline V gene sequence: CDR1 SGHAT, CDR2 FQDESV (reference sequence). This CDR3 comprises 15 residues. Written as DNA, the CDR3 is TGTGCCAGCAGCTTAGCGGGCTACAGTGGGAACGAGCAGTACTTC. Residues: CASSLAGYSGNEQYF.

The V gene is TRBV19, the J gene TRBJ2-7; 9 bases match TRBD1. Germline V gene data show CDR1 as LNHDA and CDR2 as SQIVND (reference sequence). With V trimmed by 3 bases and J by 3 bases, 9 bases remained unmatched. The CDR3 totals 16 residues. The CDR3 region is CASSMSGRTGDYEQYF. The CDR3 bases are TGTGCCAGTAGTATGTCCGGGAGGACAGGGGACTACGAGCAGTACTTC.